What follows is one T cell receptor beta chain and its context. What this receptor recognizes is not known. Qualities for individual bases were not recorded, and no much larger clone is one base off. These data come from a study of blood T cell repertoires in COVID-19 (dated by TCRdb to 2020 to 2022). In the study overall: Samples from collaborators originated in the United States, Italy and Spain and spanned both the acute and convalescent phases of COVID-19. The material from the prospective study consisted of cDNA or gDNA derived from T cells, B-cell-depleted T cells, or PBMCs. Deeply sampled blood TCRbeta repertoires from subjects exposed to, actively infected with, or recovered from COVID-19 were included in the dataset. The repertoires were made available in a free public database intended to serve as a resource for research on the immune response to SARS-CoV-2. Samples were obtained from the ongoing ImmuneRACE study (first 160 participants) and from over 1,000 subjects provided by 6 global collaborators. Sample metadata almost always included a de-identified subject ID, COVID-19 status, age in years and sex. HLA class I and class II types, where available, came from metadata supplied by the sample provider rather than from assay-based typing.

General findings and caveats noted by the study authors: How much clinical and demographic metadata was included differed by source and by participant, and the metadata was provided uncurated.

The CDR3 has 13 amino acids, counting the end cysteine and phenylalanine. Only the CDR3 portion is preserved as DNA: 39 bases, with reading frame beginning at the first base. Reading the germline V gene gives CDR1 SGDLS and CDR2 YYNGEE. V drops 7 bases and J drops 6 bases, leaving 16 bases in between. TCRbeta CDR3 regions were amplified from genomic DNA using the immunoSEQ Assay, a bias-controlled multiplex PCR. Processing in the source paper ran as follows. The number of nucleated cells in each sample was estimated from the amplification of reference gene primers within the assay. To quantify the absolute abundance of each unique TCRbeta CDR3 rearrangement, sequence reads were collapsed and filtered. For each sample, productive Simpson clonality was calculated as the square root of Simpson's diversity index across productive rearrangements. Drawn from immuneACCESS, this table holds only the in-frame rearrangements with V and J called that TCRdb kept. Clones are partly lost; checked studies trace under half to an unresolved V gene and leave the rest unexplained. The V and J calls and clone size come from that table; D and trimming were worked out from the DNA. In this sample the table shows around 290,000 clones, 86% of which occur a single time. The ten largest clones add up to roughly 13% of the sample.

In Seattle, one collaborating source enrolled patients while the infection was active and tracked those patients longitudinally over the course of disease. Whole blood was collected in K2EDTA tubes by collaborating institutions according to the institutions' own protocols. Collaborator samples were shipped for TCRbeta analysis as frozen whole blood, isolated PBMCs, or DNA extracted from either sample type. This chain is built from TRBV9 and TRBJ1-1; D gene: possibly TRBD1, on 5 matching bases. The source is a woman in her seventies with COVID-19, enrolled during active disease. The sequencing sample was made of peripheral blood. The CDR3 region has the sequence CASRKTEGAEAFF. The nucleotide sequence is TGTGCCAGCCGTAAGACAGAAGGGGCTGAAGCTTTCTTT.